The clone carrying this TCR beta chain was seen repeatedly, ten times or more. Its cognate antigen is unknown. These data come from a study of T-cell reconstitution after alpha-beta-depleted transplantation in children. A TCRbeta library incorporating unique molecular identifiers was prepared. MiXCR was run by TCRdb on the PCR reads, yielding one entry per CDR3 protein. This table holds under 300,000 distinct CDR3 sequences, 11% found once. Study conclusions and caveats: T cells produced anew were the main source of T-cell counts and diversity one year after transplant. Reportedly, only several hundred clones from non-depleted graft cells drove alpha-beta T-cell counts at about two months. High day-60 TCRbeta diversity in some patients came from surviving recipient T cells and thymic progenitors.

The V and J ends lost 2 bases and 6 bases, in that order; junction bases with no gene match: 7. Germline V gene lookup returns CDR1 GTSNPN and CDR2 SVGIG (reference sequence). The CDR3 contains 15 residues. The chain carries TRBV30 and TRBJ1-6, with 7 bases aligning to TRBD1. The specimen was peripheral blood, collected 180 days after TCRalphabeta/CD19-depleted stem cell transplant. The source of this sequence is a male patient between 2 and 15 years old who had a stem cell transplant for chronic granulomatous disease, so the T cells may come from the graft donor. CDR3 nucleotide sequence: TGTGCCTGGAGTCCGACAGGGAGTGCTAATTCACCCCTCCACTTT. Protein product: CAWSPTGSANSPLHF.